These 20 T cell receptor beta chains were sequenced from one sample in a study of Graves' ophthalmopathy and Graves' hyperthyroidism. Amplification of the TCR beta CDR3 regions used RNA transcripts (as template). The first-round RT-PCR employed HTBI primers together with the Qiagen OneStep RT-PCR kit. A multiplex PCR was then performed as the second round. Each CDR3 protein gets one entry after TCRdb re-called the multiplex PCR reads with MiXCR. The sample has 620,000 or so distinct CDR3 sequences, about a fifth seen once. Sequencing was performed on peripheral blood. Receptors were obtained from a woman between 18 and 29 years old with stable Graves' hyperthyroidism. Some clones in this sample may be carry-over from other donors' samples.

This clonotype was seen ten or more times. The chain employs TRBV30 and TRBJ1-1; TRBD1 is a possible D gene (6 bases). CDR3 length equals 14 residues. CDR1 GTSNPN and CDR2 SVGIG come from the germline V gene (reference sequence). The ends were cut back, 5 bases at V and 5 bases at J, with 18 bases in the middle. CDR3 residues: CAWGKGGPLTEAFF. The DNA of the CDR3 is TGTGCCTGGGGGAAAGGGGGGCCCCTTACTGAAGCTTTCTTT.

As to this clonotype: It may be a read error: a sequence one base away is much more abundant. The CDR3 end shows no conserved phenylalanine or tryptophan, and so a read error is likely. The chain combines TRBV11-2 with TRBJ2-7; D is possibly TRBD1 or TRBD2 (5 bases each). CDR3 length equals 14 residues. Germline lookup yields CDR1 SGHAT and CDR2 FQNNGV. V shed 2 bases and J shed 2 bases, with 10 bases lying between them. The CDR3 region is CASSLRGSTYEQYS. The CDR3 DNA reads as TGTGCCAGCAGCTTACGGGGCTCCACCTACGAGCAGTACTCC.

This clonotype has ten or more counts. The chain links TRBV25-1 to TRBJ1-6; the D gene is possibly TRBD1 (5 bases). The V gene lost 3 bases and the J gene lost 7 bases, with 16 bases spanning the gap. The CDR3 consists of 16 residues. CDR1 and CDR2 from the germline V gene are MGHDK and SYGVNS. The CDR3 DNA follows: TGTGCCAGCAGTGATCGACCGGGACTCTTAAATTCACCCCTCCACTTT. This sequence encodes CASSDRPGLLNSPLHF. Full variable domain (missing parts from reference TRBV25-1 and TRBJ1-6): EADIYQTPRYLVIGTGKKITLECSQTMGHDKMYWYQQDPGMELHLIHYSYGVNSTEKGDLSSESTVSRIRTEHFPLTLESARPSHTSQYLCASSDRPGLLNSPLHFGNGTRLTVT.

There are many counts of this clonotype. The rearrangement uses TRBV6-1 and TRBJ2-2, with unresolved D. V lost 5 bases, J lost 7 bases, and 8 bases lay in between. Germline V gene sequence: CDR1 MNHNS, CDR2 SASEGT. There are 12 residues in the CDR3. In DNA form, the CDR3 reads TGTGCCAGCAGTCCCCATATCGGGGAGCTGTTTTTT. Translating it yields CASSPHIGELFF.

V and J are TRBV6-4 and TRBJ2-7, with 12 bases matching TRBD2. With 5 bases clipped from V and 2 bases from J, the junction kept 13 bases outside the gene matches. The CDR3 totals 18 residues. Germline V CDR1 and CDR2: MRHNA, SNTAGT. CDR3 in amino acids: CASSRLAGVESTTYEQYF. The CDR3 DNA reads as TGTGCCAGCAGTCGACTAGCGGGGGTGGAGAGTACTACCTACGAGCAGTACTTC.

The DNA for the CDR3 is TGTGCCAGCAGCCAAGGGACATCCGTCTATGGCTACACCTTC. Its protein product is CASSQGTSVYGYTF. This sequence joins TRBV3-1 and TRBJ1-2; tentative D call: TRBD1 (5 bases). The germline CDR1 and CDR2 sequences are LGHDT and YNNKEL (reference sequence). V was clipped by 1 base and J by 4 bases, with 10 bases between them. The CDR3 contains 14 residues.

This clonotype was counted at least ten times. The rearrangement links TRBV29-1 to TRBJ1-1; D unresolved. The V and J ends lost 6 bases and 5 bases respectively, with 10 bases between them. The germline gives CDR1 SQVTM, CDR2 ANQGSEA. The CDR3 is 11 amino acids. This CDR3 is CSVVMGTEAFF. CDR3 in DNA: TGCAGCGTGGTTATGGGTACTGAAGCTTTCTTT.

This sequence joins TRBV2 and TRBJ2-2; D not certain. V was cut by 1 base and J by 4 bases, with 13 bases left in between. This CDR3 has 16 residues. Germline loops: CDR1 SNHLY, CDR2 FYNNEI. Here the CDR3 DNA reads TGTGCCAGCAGTGAAGGGGGTAGGATCCTCACCGGGGAGCTGTTTTTT. Amino acids: CASSEGGRILTGELFF.

This clonotype came up many times. J is TRBJ2-2 and V is TRBV2; D might be TRBD1 or TRBD2, each matching 5 bases. CDR1 is SNHLY, CDR2 FYNNEI, per germline. This CDR3 region has 17 residues. V shed 0 bases and J shed 0 bases, with 11 bases lying between them. CDR3: CASSEADSGTNTGELFF. DNA of the CDR3: TGTGCCAGCAGTGAAGCTGACAGCGGAACGAACACCGGGGAGCTGTTTTTT.

A few counts support this clonotype. The chain carries TRBV6-2 or TRBV6-3 and TRBJ2-7; D gene ambiguous. Germline lookup yields CDR1 MNHEY and CDR2 SVGEGT. The V gene lost 3 bases and the J gene lost 6 bases, with 15 bases spanning the gap. The length of the CDR3 is 14 residues. The CDR3 DNA follows: TGTGCCAGCAGTTATGTGGCCAGAGTCGGCGAGCAGTACTTC. Protein sequence: CASSYVARVGEQYF.

The V call is TRBV20-1, the J call TRBJ2-7, with 7 positions matching TRBD1. Matching the DNA end better, TRBJ2-5 makes the J call doubtful. In germline, CDR1 is DFQATT, CDR2 SNEGSKA (reference sequence). The CDR3 spans 12 residues. The CDR3 here is CSAILTGETQYF. CDR3 coding DNA: TGCAGTGCTATTCTGACAGGGGAGACCCAGTACTTC.

The sample holds many counts of this clonotype. V gene TRBV12-3 or TRBV12-4 combines with J gene TRBJ2-2; D unclear. V lost 4 bases, J lost 4 bases, and 10 bases lay in between. CDR3 size: 14 residues. The CDR3 spells CASSSPYRTGELFF. Here the CDR3 DNA reads TGTGCCAGCAGTTCCCCTTATCGCACCGGGGAGCTGTTTTTT.

In this sample, this clonotype turned up a few times. The chain couples TRBV7-2 to TRBJ1-6; D possibly corresponds to TRBD1 (5 bases). This CDR3 region has 14 residues. Germline CDR1 reads SGHTA; CDR2 reads FQGNSA. The V end was cut by 1 base, the J end by 9 bases, with 10 bases between. The CDR3 loop is CASSLVGGGSPLHF. CDR3 bases: TGTGCCAGCAGCTTAGTGGGGGGGGGTTCACCCCTCCACTTT.

In its sample, this clonotype was seen many times. The V and J genes are TRBV29-1 and TRBJ2-7; possibly TRBD2 for D (5 bases). The ends were cut back, 6 bases at V and 0 bases at J, with 18 bases in the middle. The germline V gene has CDR1 SQVTM and CDR2 ANQGSEA. The CDR3 has 15 amino acids. This CDR3 is CSVLVRTPGSYEQYF. The CDR3 DNA reads TGCAGCGTGCTAGTCCGGACTCCGGGCTCCTACGAGCAGTACTTC.

This clonotype showed up many times. The chain carries TRBV2 and TRBJ2-7; D unclear. This CDR3 region has 16 residues. Germline V gives CDR1 SNHLY, CDR2 FYNNEI. The V end was cut by 2 bases, the J end by 3 bases, with 17 bases between. The CDR3 nucleotides are TGTGCCAGCAGTGAATTGGGAACACTAAAAAGCTACGAGCAGTACTTC. It encodes CASSELGTLKSYEQYF.

At least ten counts were recorded for this clonotype. This CDR3 reads CASSTGLAGAQETQYF. CDR3 DNA sequence: TGCGCCAGCAGCACTGGACTAGCGGGGGCTCAAGAGACCCAGTACTTC. The chain employs TRBV5-1 and TRBJ2-5; 13 bases agree with TRBD2. The germline CDR1 and CDR2 sequences are SGHRS and YFSETQ. With V trimmed by 4 bases and J by 2 bases, 5 bases remained unmatched. This CDR3 has 16 residues.

This clonotype was seen many times. The genes are TRBV10-3 and TRBJ1-6, with 7 bases aligning to TRBD1. Trimming cost V 5 bases and J 7 bases; bases outside gene matches: 5. The CDR3 contains 14 residues. Germline loops: CDR1 ENHRY, CDR2 SYGVKD. Here the CDR3 reads CAISPTGPNSPLHF. In DNA form, the CDR3 reads TGTGCCATCAGTCCGACAGGGCCAAATTCACCCCTCCACTTT.

The chain is built from TRBV11-3 and TRBJ1-1; D call uncertain. The germline V gene encodes CDR1 SGHNT and CDR2 YENEEA. The CDR3 is 15 amino acids. Between the trimmed V and J ends, which lost 6 bases and 0 bases, there was a span of 14 bases. This chain's CDR3 is CASRPVPPLNTEAFF. CDR3 in DNA: TGTGCCAGCAGGCCAGTCCCACCTCTGAACACTGAAGCTTTCTTT.

The chain joins TRBV15 to TRBJ1-2, with 11 bases that match TRBD1. CDR3 length equals 15 residues. CDR1 and CDR2 from the germline V gene are LNHNV and YYDKDF (reference sequence). Trimming took 3 bases from V and 7 from J; bases not matched to a gene: 7. In nucleotides, the CDR3 is TGTGCCACCAGCAGGACCGGGACAGGGGGTGGTGGCTACACCTTC. Translating it yields CATSRTGTGGGGYTF.

Turning to this clonotype: A much larger clone lies a single base off, so this may be a read error. This chain links TRBV6-5 with TRBJ1-6; D gene ambiguous. V lost 2 bases to trimming and J lost 0 bases, with 5 bases between them. Germline V lookup: CDR1 MNHEY, CDR2 SVGAGI. The CDR3 has 15 amino acids. CDR3 sequence (DNA): TGTGCCAGCAGTTACGAGGGCTCCTATAATTCACCCCTCCACTTT. Protein product: CASSYEGSYNSPLHF.